This T cell receptor (beta chain) was documented in a study of CD8 T cells in Susac syndrome (dated by TCRdb to between 2019 and 2020). Broadly, across the study: Repertoire sequencing was used to test whether CD8+ T cell activation and differentiation in Susac syndrome was antigen driven. The paper's findings and limits, for the study overall: The TCR sequencing and HLA analysis was acknowledged to have included a relatively small number of individuals.

High-throughput TCR beta sequencing profiled peripheral blood CD8+ and CD4+ T cells from healthy donors, Susac syndrome patients and multiple sclerosis patients. The multiple sclerosis controls were treatment-naive patients who had stable or active relapsing-remitting disease and met the revised McDonald criteria. Bulk CD8+ and CD4+ T cells were purified magnetically by negative isolation, whereas CD8+ TEMRA cells were enriched by FACS. Blood was collected in EDTA tubes and processed within 24 hours, with PBMCs isolated through density gradient centrifugation. PBMCs intended for TCR sequencing were cryopreserved in liquid nitrogen and thawed later in a water bath at 37 degrees C. A purity of at least 90% was achieved for sorted or isolated CD4+, CD8+ and CD8+ TEMRA cells. As for this clonotype: Its antigen is unknown. Base quality data are lacking; no much larger clone is found one base away.

RNA was extracted using the RNeasy kit, and roughly 0.5 to 1 ug of the RNA was reverse transcribed with random hexamers. The immunoSEQ multiplex PCR assay, which covers 54 Vbeta and 13 Jbeta segments, was used to amplify TCR beta CDR3 regions. Bias from PCR amplification was corrected by using a synthetic template baseline for primer optimization and for computational correction. Under the source paper's analysis protocol: Only productive sequences were kept, with reads annotated to V, D and J genes according to IMGT and analyzed in immunoSEQ Analyzer. Clonality was computed as one minus Shannon entropy normalized by log2 of the number of productive unique sequences. For each patient and control, public and private clones were evaluated among the 100 most prevalent clones. Clones were defined as Susac-specific when absent from the healthy and MS cohorts, from roughly 1,000 published viral clones and from other ImmuneACCESS disease sequences. Using fastp trimming at Q25 and MiXCR clonotype assembly, TCRdb reanalyzed the public sequencing data and kept in-frame beta chains. A single entry per CDR3 protein holds the most common genes and DNA from its merged rows. The V and J calls reflect TCRdb's pipeline rather than the authors' work. Counted in this sample were 200,000 to 300,000 distinct CDR3 sequences; 80% to 95% of them appeared once. Of the sample, about 0.071% falls within the top ten clones.

V is shortened by 2 bases, J by 6 bases, and the region joining them spans 11 bases. Taken from cysteine to phenylalanine, the CDR3 has 14 residues. Only CDR3 DNA remains: 42 bases, in frame from the first base. CDR1 and CDR2, looked up from the germline V gene (reference sequence), are MNHEY and SMNVEV. Sequenced: CD4+ T cells from PBMCs. The chain links TRBV27 with TRBJ2-1; no D gene call is confident. The clonotype comes from a human donor with multiple sclerosis. The DNA reads as follows: TGTGCCAGCAGTTTACGGCCTGGTAGCAATGAGCAGTTCTTC. It encodes CASSLRPGSNEQFF.